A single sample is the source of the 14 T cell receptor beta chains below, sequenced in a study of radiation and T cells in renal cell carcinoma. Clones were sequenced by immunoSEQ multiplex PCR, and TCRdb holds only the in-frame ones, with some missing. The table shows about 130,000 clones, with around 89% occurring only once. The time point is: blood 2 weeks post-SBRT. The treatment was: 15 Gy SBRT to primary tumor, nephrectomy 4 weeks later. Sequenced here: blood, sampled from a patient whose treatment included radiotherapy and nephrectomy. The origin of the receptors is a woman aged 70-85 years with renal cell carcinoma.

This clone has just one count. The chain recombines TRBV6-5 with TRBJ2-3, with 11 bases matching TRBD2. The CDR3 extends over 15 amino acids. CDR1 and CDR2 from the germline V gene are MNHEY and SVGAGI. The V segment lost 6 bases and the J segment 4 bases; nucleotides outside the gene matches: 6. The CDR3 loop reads CASRQLSGGADTQYF. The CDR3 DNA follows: TGTGCCAGCAGGCAACTTAGCGGGGGGGCAGATACGCAGTATTTT.

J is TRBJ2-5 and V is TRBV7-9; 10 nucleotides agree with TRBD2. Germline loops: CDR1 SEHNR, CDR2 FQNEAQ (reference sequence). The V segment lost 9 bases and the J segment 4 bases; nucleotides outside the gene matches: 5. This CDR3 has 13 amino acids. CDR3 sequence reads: CASGVAGGETQYF. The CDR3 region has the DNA TGTGCCAGTGGGGTAGCGGGGGGAGAGACCCAGTACTTC.

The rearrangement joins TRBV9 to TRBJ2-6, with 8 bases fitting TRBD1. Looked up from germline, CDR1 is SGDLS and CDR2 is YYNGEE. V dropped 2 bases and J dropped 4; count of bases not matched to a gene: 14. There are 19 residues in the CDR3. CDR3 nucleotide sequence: TGTGCCAGCAGCGTTGAGGTGGGGACAGGCTTTGGAGGGGCCAACGTCCTGACTTTC. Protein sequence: CASSVEVGTGFGGANVLTF. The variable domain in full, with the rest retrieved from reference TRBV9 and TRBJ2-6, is DSGVTQTPKHLITATGQRVTLRCSPRSGDLSVYWYQQSLDQGLQFLIQYYNGEERAKGNILERFSAQQFPDLHSELNLSSLELGDSALYFCASSVEVGTGFGGANVLTFGAGSRLTVL.

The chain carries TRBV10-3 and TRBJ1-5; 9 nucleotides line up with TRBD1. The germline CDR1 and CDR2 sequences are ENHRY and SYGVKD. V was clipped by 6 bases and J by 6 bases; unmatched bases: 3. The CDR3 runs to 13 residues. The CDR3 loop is CAISGDRVQPQHF. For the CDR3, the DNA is TGTGCCATCAGCGGGGACAGGGTTCAGCCCCAGCATTTT.

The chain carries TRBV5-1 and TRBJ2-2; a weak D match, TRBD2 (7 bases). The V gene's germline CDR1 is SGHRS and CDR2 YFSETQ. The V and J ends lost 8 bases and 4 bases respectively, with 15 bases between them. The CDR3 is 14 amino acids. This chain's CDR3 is CASTPGGVTGELFF. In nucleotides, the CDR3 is TGCGCCAGTACACCGGGGGGCGTCACCGGGGAGCTGTTTTTT.

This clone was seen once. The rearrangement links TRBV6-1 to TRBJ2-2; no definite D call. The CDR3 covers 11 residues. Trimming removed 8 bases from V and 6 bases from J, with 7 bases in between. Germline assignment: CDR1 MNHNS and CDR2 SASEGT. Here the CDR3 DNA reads TGTGCCAGCTACAGTGCCGGGGAGCTGTTTTTT. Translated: CASYSAGELFF.

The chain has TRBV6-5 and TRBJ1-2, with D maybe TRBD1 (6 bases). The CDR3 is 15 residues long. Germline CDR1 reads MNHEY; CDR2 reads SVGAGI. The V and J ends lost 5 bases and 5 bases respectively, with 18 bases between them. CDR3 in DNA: TGTGCCAGCAGTCATTCACAGGGCAACCCGTATGGCTACACCTTC. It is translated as CASSHSQGNPYGYTF.

The CDR3 region has the DNA TGTGCCAGCAGACGTTACGGGACAGGGGTTTCACCCCTCCACTTT. Its protein is CASRRYGTGVSPLHF. The rearrangement uses TRBV5-6 and TRBJ1-6, with 10 bases lining up with TRBD1. Germline CDR1 SGHDT, CDR2 YYEEEE. The CDR3 contains 15 residues. V dropped 5 bases and J dropped 9; count of bases not matched to a gene: 8.

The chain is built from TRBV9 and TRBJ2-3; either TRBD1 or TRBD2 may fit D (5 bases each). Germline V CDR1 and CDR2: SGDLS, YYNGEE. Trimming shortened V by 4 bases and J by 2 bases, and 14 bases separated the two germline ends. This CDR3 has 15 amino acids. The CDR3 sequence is CASSPRDRSTDTQYF. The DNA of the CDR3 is TGTGCCAGCAGCCCTAGGGACCGATCCACAGATACGCAGTATTTT.

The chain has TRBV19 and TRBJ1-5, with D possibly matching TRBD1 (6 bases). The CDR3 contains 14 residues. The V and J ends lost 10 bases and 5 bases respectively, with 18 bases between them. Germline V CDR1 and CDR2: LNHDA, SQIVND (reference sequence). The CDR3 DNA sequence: TGTGCCATCCAAGGGGGAGGGGATGATCAGCCCCAGCATTTT. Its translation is CAIQGGGDDQPQHF.

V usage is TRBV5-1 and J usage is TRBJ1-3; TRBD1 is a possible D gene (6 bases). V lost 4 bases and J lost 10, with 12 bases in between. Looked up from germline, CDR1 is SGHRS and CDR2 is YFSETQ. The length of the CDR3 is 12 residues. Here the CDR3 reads CASSEEGDTIYF. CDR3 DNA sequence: TGCGCCAGCAGCGAGGAGGGGGATACCATATATTTT.

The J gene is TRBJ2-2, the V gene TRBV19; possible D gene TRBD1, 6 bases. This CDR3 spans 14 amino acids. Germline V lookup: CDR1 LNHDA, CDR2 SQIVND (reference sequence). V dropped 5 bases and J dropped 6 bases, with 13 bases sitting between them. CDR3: CASSEHSGAGELFF. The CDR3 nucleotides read TGTGCCAGTAGTGAACACTCAGGGGCCGGGGAGCTGTTTTTT. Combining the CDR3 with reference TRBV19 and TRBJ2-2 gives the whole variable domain DGGITQSPKYLFRKEGQNVTLSCEQNLNHDAMYWYRQDPGQGLRLIYYSQIVNDFQKGDIAEGYSVSREKKESFPLTVTSAQKNPTAFYLCASSEHSGAGELFFGEGSRLTVL.

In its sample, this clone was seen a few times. The CDR3 is CSVTRMNTEAFF. CDR3 sequence (DNA): TGCAGCGTTACGAGGATGAACACTGAAGCTTTCTTT. The V gene is TRBV29-1, the J gene TRBJ1-1; no reliable D call. V was shortened by 5 bases and J by 0 bases, with 7 bases between the two germline ends. Germline V lookup: CDR1 SQVTM, CDR2 ANQGSEA. The CDR3 spans 12 residues.

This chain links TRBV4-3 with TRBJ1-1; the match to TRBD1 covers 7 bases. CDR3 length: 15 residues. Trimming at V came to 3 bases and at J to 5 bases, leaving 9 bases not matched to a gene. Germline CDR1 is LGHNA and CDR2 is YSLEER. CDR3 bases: TGCGCCAGCAGCCAGACGGGGCAGGGGGGAACTGAAGCTTTCTTT. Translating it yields CASSQTGQGGTEAFF.